This is a list of T cell receptor beta chains from one sample in a study of cytotoxic CD8 clonotypes in ibrutinib-treated CLL. Profiled with immunoSEQ multiplex PCR; TCRdb holds only in-frame clones, not every one. The repertoire has 65,000 to 90,000 clones, 70% to 90% of them found once; the top ten carry roughly 35%. Sample: PBMCs, taken after 24 months of ibrutinib treatment. Receptors originate from a human donor with chronic lymphocytic leukemia. The CDR3 runs from the conserved cysteine through the conserved F or W. The D gene is left open where the match is weak. A clone size is listed for some rows: how often the clone was seen (once, few, many), or a class if it is expanded.

D	V	size	J	CDR3	DNA
NA	TRBV2	few	TRBJ2-5	CASRAEETQYF	TGTGCCAGCAGAGCTGAGGAGACCCAGTACTTC
TRBD2	TRBV7-2	NA	TRBJ2-7	CASSYPTGGAIYEQYF	TGTGCCAGCAGCTACCCGACGGGAGGCGCTATTTACGAGCAGTACTTC
TRBD2	TRBV2	NA	TRBJ2-2	CASRGGLAGVTGELFF	TGTGCCAGCAGGGGGGGACTAGCGGGAGTCACCGGGGAGCTGTTTTTT
NA	TRBV6-5	NA	TRBJ1-5	CASSRRGNQPQHF	TGTGCCAGCAGTCGGAGGGGCAATCAGCCCCAGCATTTT
NA	TRBV7-8	NA	TRBJ2-2	CASSSYGAGELFF	TGTGCCAGCAGCTCATACGGGGCCGGGGAGCTGTTTTTT
TRBD1	TRBV5-1	NA	TRBJ2-6	CASSAGQEAGANVLTF	TGCGCCAGCAGCGCCGGACAGGAGGCTGGGGCCAACGTCCTGACTTTC
NA	TRBV20-1	NA	TRBJ2-5	CSARLVETQYF	TGCAGTGCTAGACTGGTAGAGACCCAGTACTTC
NA	TRBV28	NA	TRBJ2-7	CASRVPGGEQYF	TGTGCCAGTCGGGTCCCTGGAGGCGAGCAGTACTTC
TRBD2	TRBV28	NA	TRBJ2-3	CASSLSASGGPDTQYF	TGTGCCAGCAGTTTGTCGGCTAGCGGGGGCCCAGATACGCAGTATTTT
TRBD1	TRBV6-5	few	TRBJ2-7	CASSYSTGGYEQYF	TGTGCCAGCAGTTACTCGACAGGGGGCTACGAGCAGTACTTC
NA	TRBV10-3	NA	TRBJ2-2	CAISEFGNTGELFF	TGTGCCATCAGTGAGTTTGGGAACACCGGGGAGCTGTTTTTT
NA	TRBV7-9	NA	TRBJ2-2	CASRLTTNTGELFF	TGTGCCAGCAGACTGACCACGAACACCGGGGAGCTGTTTTTT
TRBD1	TRBV4-2	once	TRBJ2-6	CASSQDKWGTGGASSGANVLTF	TGTGCCAGCAGCCAAGATAAGTGGGGGACAGGGGGCGCAAGCTCTGGGGCCAACGTCCTGACTTTC